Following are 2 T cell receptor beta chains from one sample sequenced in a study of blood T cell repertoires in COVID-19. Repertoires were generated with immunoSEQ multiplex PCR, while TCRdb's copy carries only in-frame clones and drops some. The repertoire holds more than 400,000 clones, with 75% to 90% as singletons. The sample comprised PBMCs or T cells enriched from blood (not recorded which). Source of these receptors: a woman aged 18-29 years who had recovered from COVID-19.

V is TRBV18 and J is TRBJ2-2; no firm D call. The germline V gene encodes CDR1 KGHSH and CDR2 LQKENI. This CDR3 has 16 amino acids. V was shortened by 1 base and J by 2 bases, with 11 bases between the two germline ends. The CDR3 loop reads CASSPLARTNTGELFF. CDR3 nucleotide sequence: TGTGCCAGCTCACCACTTGCCCGAACTAACACCGGGGAGCTGTTTTTT.

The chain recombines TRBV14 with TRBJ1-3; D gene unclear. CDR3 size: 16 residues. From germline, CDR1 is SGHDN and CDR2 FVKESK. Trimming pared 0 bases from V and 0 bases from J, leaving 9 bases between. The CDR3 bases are TGTGCCAGCAGCCAAGATGAAACAGCCTCTGGAAACACCATATATTTT. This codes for CASSQDETASGNTIYF.